Following are 5 T cell receptor beta chains from one sample sequenced in a study of blood T cell repertoires in COVID-19. Some clones are missing from TCRdb's copy, which holds only in-frame ones; the method was immunoSEQ multiplex PCR. The sample yields some 98,000 clones, approximately 80% seen once. Material for sequencing was peripheral blood. All receptors come from a man between 65 and 85 years old with acute or convalescent COVID-19.

The sample holds one count of this clone. The chain is built from TRBV6-5 and TRBJ1-5; possibly TRBD1 for D (5 bases). Per germline, CDR1 MNHEY and CDR2 SVGAGI. CDR3 size: 15 residues. Trimming removed 2 bases from V and 2 bases from J, with 10 bases in between. CDR3 in DNA: TGTGCCAGCAGTTACGGGGGGTTTGGCAATCAGCCCCAGCATTTT. Residues: CASSYGGFGNQPQHF.

This clone was seen a few times. The V and J genes are TRBV6-5 and TRBJ1-1, with D hard to call. Germline CDR1 reads MNHEY; CDR2 reads SVGAGI. The V and J ends lost 0 bases and 1 base respectively, with 9 bases between them. This CDR3 spans 15 amino acids. The chain's CDR3 is CASSYSSVRNTEAFF. CDR3 nucleotides: TGTGCCAGCAGTTACTCCTCGGTAAGGAACACTGAAGCTTTCTTT.

V and J are TRBV6-2 or TRBV6-3 and TRBJ2-3, with 9 bases fitting TRBD2. From germline, CDR1 is MNHEY and CDR2 SVGEGT. The trim removed 4 bases at V and 0 bases at J, leaving 8 bases unmatched. The CDR3 sequence is 17 residues long. CDR3 loop: CASSFPLAGVSTDTQYF. The CDR3 DNA follows: TGTGCCAGCAGTTTCCCTTTAGCGGGAGTTAGCACAGATACGCAGTATTTT.

The rearrangement uses TRBV7-2 and TRBJ1-5; TRBD1 agrees at 7 bases. The V and J ends lost 1 base and 2 bases, in that order; junction bases with no gene match: 11. The CDR3 spans 18 residues. CDR1 is SGHTA, CDR2 FQGNSA, per germline. CDR3 region: CASSLVGQGVVGNQPQHF. CDR3 in DNA: TGTGCCAGCAGCTTAGTAGGTCAGGGGGTTGTCGGCAATCAGCCCCAGCATTTT.

This sequence joins TRBV9 and TRBJ2-7, with TRBD2 identical over 11 bases. The CDR3 covers 16 residues. CDR1 and CDR2 from the germline V gene are SGDLS and YYNGEE. J gave up 3 bases and V 0 bases, and 5 bases lay outside the gene matches. In DNA form, the CDR3 reads TGTGCCAGCAGCGTAGCCGGGACTAGCGGTGTCTACGAGCAGTACTTC. This gives the protein CASSVAGTSGVYEQYF.